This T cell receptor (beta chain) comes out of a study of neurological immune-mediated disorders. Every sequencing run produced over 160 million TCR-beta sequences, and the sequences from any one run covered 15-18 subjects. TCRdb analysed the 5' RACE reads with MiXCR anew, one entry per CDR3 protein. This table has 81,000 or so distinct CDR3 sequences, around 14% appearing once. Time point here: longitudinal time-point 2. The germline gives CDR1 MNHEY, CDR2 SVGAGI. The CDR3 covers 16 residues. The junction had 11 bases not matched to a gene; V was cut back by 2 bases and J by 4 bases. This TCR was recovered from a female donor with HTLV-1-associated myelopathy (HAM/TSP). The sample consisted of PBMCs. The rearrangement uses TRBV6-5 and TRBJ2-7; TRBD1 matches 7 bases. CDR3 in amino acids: CASSYRIDRVLYEQYF. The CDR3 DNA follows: TGTGCCAGCAGTTACCGAATCGACAGGGTTTTGTACGAGCAGTACTTC.